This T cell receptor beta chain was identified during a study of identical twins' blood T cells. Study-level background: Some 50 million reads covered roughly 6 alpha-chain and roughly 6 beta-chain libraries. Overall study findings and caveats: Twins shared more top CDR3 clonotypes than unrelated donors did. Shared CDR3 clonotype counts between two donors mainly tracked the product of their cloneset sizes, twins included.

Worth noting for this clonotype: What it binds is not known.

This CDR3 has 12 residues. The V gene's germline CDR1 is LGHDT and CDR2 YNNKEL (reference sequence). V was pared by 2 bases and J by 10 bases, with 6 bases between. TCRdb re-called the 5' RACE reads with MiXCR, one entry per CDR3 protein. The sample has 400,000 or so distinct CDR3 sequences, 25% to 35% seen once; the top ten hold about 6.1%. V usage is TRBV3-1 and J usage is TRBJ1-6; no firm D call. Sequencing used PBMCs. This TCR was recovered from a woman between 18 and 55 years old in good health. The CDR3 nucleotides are TGTGCCAGCAGCCAACTGGTCTCACCCCTCCACTTT. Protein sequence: CASSQLVSPLHF.